These T cell receptor beta chains were read from a single sample in a study of T cells in Graves' hyperthyroidism and ophthalmopathy. From the multiplex PCR reads, TCRdb called clonotypes with MiXCR, one entry per CDR3 protein. Among roughly 700,000 distinct CDR3 sequences listed, around 16% were seen once. Input material: blood. All receptors come from a man in his forties or fifties with Graves' hyperthyroidism. CDR3s include the opening cysteine and the closing phenylalanine or tryptophan. A D gene is named only where the DNA matches it firmly. Size is stated for part of the rows, as once, few or many counts, or as a class when the clone is expanded.

clone size,D gene,V gene,J gene,CDR3 protein,CDR3 DNA
few,TRBD1,TRBV29-1,TRBJ2-3,CSGLQGSTDTQYF,TGCAGCGGCCTACAGGGGAGCACAGATACGCAGTATTTT
many,-,TRBV28,TRBJ2-1,CASSLTGLLANEQFF,TGTGCCAGCAGTTTAACAGGACTACTTGCTAATGAGCAGTTCTTC
once,-,TRBV27,TRBJ2-6,CASSPLESNVLTF,TGTGCCAGCAGTCCCCTCGAGTCTAACGTCCTGACTTTC
many,-,TRBV14,TRBJ2-1,CASSHGVNSYNEQFF,TGTGCCAGCAGCCACGGCGTAAACTCCTACAATGAGCAGTTCTTC
few,TRBD1,TRBV27,TRBJ1-1,CASRGTGVTEAFF,TGTGCCAGTAGAGGGACAGGGGTCACTGAAGCTTTCTTT
-,-,TRBV20-1,TRBJ2-2,CSAGAATGELFF,TGCAGTGCAGGGGCGGCCACCGGGGAGCTGTTTTTT
few,TRBD2,TRBV6-1,TRBJ2-1,CASSLFGSGRLEQFF,TGTGCCAGCAGTCTCTTTGGTAGCGGGAGGCTTGAGCAGTTCTTC
many,TRBD1,TRBV10-3,TRBJ2-1,CAISGPVNGTGPYNEQFF,TGTGCCATCAGTGGACCGGTAAATGGGACAGGCCCCTACAATGAGCAGTTCTTC
-,-,TRBV6-1,TRBJ1-1,CASSPWDPKGHTEAFF,TGTGCCAGCAGCCCGTGGGACCCTAAGGGGCACACTGAAGCTTTCTTT
-,-,TRBV2,TRBJ2-7,CASHDAAYEQYF,TGTGCCAGCCATGATGCAGCCTACGAGCAGTACTTC
-,TRBD1,TRBV29-1,TRBJ1-5,CSVAGTANQPQHF,TGCAGCGTTGCCGGGACAGCTAATCAGCCCCAGCATTTT
-,TRBD1,TRBV3-1,TRBJ1-1,CASSHDRVNTEAFF,TGTGCCAGCAGCCATGACAGGGTGAACACTGAAGCTTTCTTT
many,-,TRBV28,TRBJ1-6,CASSNVGAVSYNSPLHF,TGTGCCAGCAGTAACGTGGGGGCGGTATCCTATAATTCACCCCTCCACTTT
-,-,TRBV6-4,TRBJ1-1,CASKSPGLNTEAFF,TGTGCCAGCAAGAGTCCAGGATTGAACACTGAAGCTTTCTTT
-,TRBD1,TRBV29-1,TRBJ2-7,CSVAGTGEYEQYF,TGCAGCGTGGCCGGGACAGGGGAGTACGAGCAGTACTTC
few,TRBD2,TRBV30,TRBJ2-7,CAWYSGSTSYEQYF,TGTGCCTGGTATAGCGGGAGTACGTCCTACGAGCAGTACTTC
many,-,TRBV10-3,TRBJ2-7,CATATEPYEQYF,TGTGCCACCGCGACAGAACCCTACGAGCAGTACTTC
many,TRBD1,TRBV9,TRBJ1-2,CASSGTGHSEGYTF,TGTGCCAGCAGCGGGACAGGCCACTCGGAGGGCTACACCTTC
few,-,TRBV4-1,TRBJ2-4,CASSQGVWRRDTSAKNIQYF,TGCGCCAGCAGCCAAGGGGTTTGGAGGCGAGACACTTCAGCCAAAAACATTCAGTACTTC
many,-,TRBV28,TRBJ2-5,CASSFVRTQYF,TGTGCCAGCAGTTTCGTACGGACCCAGTACTTC
-,-,TRBV28,TRBJ2-6,CASLTVSGANVLTF,TGTGCCAGCTTGACAGTCTCTGGGGCCAACGTCCTGACTTTC
many,TRBD2,TRBV12-3/TRBV12-4,TRBJ2-1,CASSFLAGENNEQFF,TGTGCCAGCAGTTTTCTCGCGGGAGAGAACAATGAGCAGTTCTTC
many,TRBD2,TRBV28,TRBJ2-6,CASSLIGLAGGVGANVLTF,TGTGCCAGCAGTTTAATCGGTCTAGCGGGAGGGGTTGGGGCCAACGTCCTGACTTTC
few,-,TRBV6-2/TRBV6-3,TRBJ2-3,CASSYGYDSTDTQYF,TGTGCCAGCAGTTACGGGTATGACTCGACAGATACGCAGTATTTT
few,-,TRBV14,TRBJ1-4,CASSLRDRVDEKLFF,TGTGCCAGCAGCCTACGGGATCGCGTCGATGAAAAACTGTTTTTT
-,TRBD1,TRBV20-1,TRBJ1-1,CSAGGNRGLDTEAFF,TGCAGTGCTGGAGGAAACAGGGGGCTCGACACTGAAGCTTTCTTT
many,-,TRBV24-1,TRBJ2-3,CATSDSAIDTQYF,TGTGCCACCAGTGACTCGGCAATAGATACGCAGTATTTT
few,-,TRBV9,TRBJ2-1,CASSVGELSYNEQFF,TGTGCCAGCAGCGTAGGGGAGCTCTCCTACAATGAGCAGTTCTTC
many,-,TRBV2,TRBJ2-2,CASLAEGATGELFF,TGTGCCAGTTTAGCGGAGGGGGCAACCGGGGAGCTGTTTTTT
few,TRBD1,TRBV12-3/TRBV12-4,TRBJ1-3,CASSSGQVSGNTIYF,TGTGCCAGCAGTTCGGGACAGGTCTCTGGAAACACCATATATTTT
-,-,TRBV19,TRBJ1-2,CASSMTHGYTF,TGTGCCAGTAGTATGACCCATGGCTACACCTTC
many,TRBD1,TRBV29-1,TRBJ1-2,CSVGTGGRGYTF,TGCAGCGTTGGGACAGGGGGACGAGGCTACACCTTC